This T cell receptor (beta chain) was captured by sequencing in a study of cytomegalovirus exposure and HLA in healthy donors. Overall study: Around 77 million unique TCRs from HLA-typed donors made up an early data release.

PCR primers comprised 60 Vbeta and 13 Jbeta primers. The method was immunoSEQ multiplex PCR; TCRdb's version includes in-frame clones alone and lacks a portion of them. The sample yields roughly 200,000 clones, around 77% seen once. This clone showed up just a few times. Its antigen is as yet unknown. All donors participated as healthy donors of bone marrow. The CDR3 has 15 amino acids. Germline V gives CDR1 SGHRS, CDR2 YFSETQ. J gave up 1 base and V 4 bases, and 4 bases lay outside the gene matches. Study conclusions and caveats: After further analysis at a later stage, roughly 16,000 TCR beta sequences were associated with HLA alleles at 0.05 false discovery rate. Later work found that TCR association rates differed between HLA loci; DRB1 had the most and HLA-C the fewest.

Sample: PBMCs. The rearrangement joins TRBV5-1 to TRBJ1-5, with 8 bases fitting TRBD1. This receptor was taken from a man aged 25 to 40 in good health and CMV-seronegative. CDR3 DNA: TGCGCCAGCAGCCCGACAGGGGCGAGCAATCAGCCCCAGCATTTT. Protein: CASSPTGASNQPQHF.